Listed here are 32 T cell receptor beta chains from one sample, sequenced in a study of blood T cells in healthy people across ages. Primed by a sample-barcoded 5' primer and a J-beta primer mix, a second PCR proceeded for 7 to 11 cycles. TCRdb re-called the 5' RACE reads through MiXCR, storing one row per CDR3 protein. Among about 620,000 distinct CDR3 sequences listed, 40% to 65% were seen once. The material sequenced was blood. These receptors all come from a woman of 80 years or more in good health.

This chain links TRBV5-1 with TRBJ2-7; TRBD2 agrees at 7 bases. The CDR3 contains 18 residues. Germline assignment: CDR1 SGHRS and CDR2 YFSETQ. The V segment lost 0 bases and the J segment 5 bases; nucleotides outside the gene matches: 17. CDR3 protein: CASSLEAGTSGPTDEQYF. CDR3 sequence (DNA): TGCGCCAGCAGCTTGGAAGCGGGGACCTCTGGACCTACGGACGAGCAGTACTTC. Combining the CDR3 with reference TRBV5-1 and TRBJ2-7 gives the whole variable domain KAGVTQTPRYLIKTRGQQVTLSCSPISGHRSVSWYQQTPGQGLQFLFEYFSETQRNKGNFPGRFSGRQFSNSRSEMNVSTLELGDSALYLCASSLEAGTSGPTDEQYFGPGTRLTVT.

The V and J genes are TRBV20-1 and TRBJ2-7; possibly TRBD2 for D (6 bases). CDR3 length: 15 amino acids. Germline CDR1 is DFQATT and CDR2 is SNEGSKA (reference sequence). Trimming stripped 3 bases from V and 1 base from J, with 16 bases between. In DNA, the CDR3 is TGCAGTGCTAGGGAGGGTCGGGACGTTTCCTACGAGCAGTACTTC. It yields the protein CSAREGRDVSYEQYF.

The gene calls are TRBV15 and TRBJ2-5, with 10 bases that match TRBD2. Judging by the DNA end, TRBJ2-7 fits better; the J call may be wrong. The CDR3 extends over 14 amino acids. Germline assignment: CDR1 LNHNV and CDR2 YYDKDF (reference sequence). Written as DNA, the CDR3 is TGTGCCACCAGCAGACTAGCGGGAGTTGGCGAGCAGTACTTC. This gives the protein CATSRLAGVGEQYF.

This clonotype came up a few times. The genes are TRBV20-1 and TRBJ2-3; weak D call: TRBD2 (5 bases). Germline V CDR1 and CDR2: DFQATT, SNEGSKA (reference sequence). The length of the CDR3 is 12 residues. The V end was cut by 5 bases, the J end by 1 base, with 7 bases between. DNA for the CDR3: TGCAGTGCTGGGAGTGGCACAGATACGCAGTATTTT. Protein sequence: CSAGSGTDTQYF.

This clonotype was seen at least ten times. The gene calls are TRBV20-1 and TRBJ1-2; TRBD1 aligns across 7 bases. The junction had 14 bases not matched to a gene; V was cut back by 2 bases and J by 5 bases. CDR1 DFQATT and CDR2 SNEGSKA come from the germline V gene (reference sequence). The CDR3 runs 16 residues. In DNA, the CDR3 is TGCAGTGCTAGACCAGGGGGGCGCCCACTAGGATATGGCTACACCTTC. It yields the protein CSARPGGRPLGYGYTF.

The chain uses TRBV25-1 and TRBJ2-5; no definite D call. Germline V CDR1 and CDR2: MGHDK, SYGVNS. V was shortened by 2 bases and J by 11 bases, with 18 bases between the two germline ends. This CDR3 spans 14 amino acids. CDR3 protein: CASSEGRVYNEQYF. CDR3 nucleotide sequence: TGTGCCAGCAGTGAAGGACGGGTCTACAATGAGCAGTACTTC.

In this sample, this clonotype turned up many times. CDR3 in amino acids: CASSFRGGHNFTF. As DNA, the CDR3 is TGTGCCAGCAGTTTTCGAGGGGGACACAATTTCACCTTC. This rearrangement joins TRBV27 to TRBJ1-2; perhaps TRBD1 as D (6 bases). The length of the CDR3 is 13 residues. Germline CDR1 and CDR2: MNHEY and SMNVEV (reference sequence). V was clipped by 3 bases and J by 13 bases, with 18 bases between them.

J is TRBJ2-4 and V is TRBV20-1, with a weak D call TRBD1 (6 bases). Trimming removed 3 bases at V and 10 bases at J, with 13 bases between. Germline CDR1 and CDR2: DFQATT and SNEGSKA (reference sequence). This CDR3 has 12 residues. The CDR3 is CSARHTGRIQYF. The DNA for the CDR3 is TGCAGTGCTAGGCATACAGGGAGAATTCAGTACTTC.

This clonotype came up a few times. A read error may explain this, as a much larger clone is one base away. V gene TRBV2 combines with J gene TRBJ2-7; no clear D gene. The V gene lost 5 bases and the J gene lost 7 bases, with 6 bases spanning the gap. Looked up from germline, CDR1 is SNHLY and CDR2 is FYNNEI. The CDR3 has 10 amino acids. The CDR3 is CASSYNEQYF. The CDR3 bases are TGTGCCAGCAGTTACAATGAGCAGTACTTC.

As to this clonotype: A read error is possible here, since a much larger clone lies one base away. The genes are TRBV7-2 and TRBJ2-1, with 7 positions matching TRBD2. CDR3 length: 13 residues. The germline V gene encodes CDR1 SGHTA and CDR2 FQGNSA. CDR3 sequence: CVSERGVRNEQFF. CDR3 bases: TGTGTCAGCGAGCGGGGTGTACGGAATGAGCAGTTCTTC.

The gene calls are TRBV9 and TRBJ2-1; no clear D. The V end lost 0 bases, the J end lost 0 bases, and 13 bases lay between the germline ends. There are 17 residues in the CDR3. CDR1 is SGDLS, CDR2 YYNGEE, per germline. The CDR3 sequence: CASSVGDTVSSYNEQFF. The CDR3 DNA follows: TGTGCCAGCAGCGTAGGAGACACCGTGAGCTCCTACAATGAGCAGTTCTTC.

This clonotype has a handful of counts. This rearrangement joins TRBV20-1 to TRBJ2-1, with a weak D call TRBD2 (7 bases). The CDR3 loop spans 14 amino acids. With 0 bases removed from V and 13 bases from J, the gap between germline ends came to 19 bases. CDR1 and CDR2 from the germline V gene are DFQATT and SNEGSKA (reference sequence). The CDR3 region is CSARDQTGRETQFF. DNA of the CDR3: TGCAGTGCTAGAGATCAAACAGGGAGGGAGACCCAGTTCTTC.

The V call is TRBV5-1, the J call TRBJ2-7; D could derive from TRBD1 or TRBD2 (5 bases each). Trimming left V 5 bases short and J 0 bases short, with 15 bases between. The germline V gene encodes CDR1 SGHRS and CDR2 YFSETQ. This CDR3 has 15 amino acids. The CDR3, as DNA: TGCGCCAGCAGAAGGGACGGGATAAGCTCCTACGAGCAGTACTTC. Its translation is CASRRDGISSYEQYF.

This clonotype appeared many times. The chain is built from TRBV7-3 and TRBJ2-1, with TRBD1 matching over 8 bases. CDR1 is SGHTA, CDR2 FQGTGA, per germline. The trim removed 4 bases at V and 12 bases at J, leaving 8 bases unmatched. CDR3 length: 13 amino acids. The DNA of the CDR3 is TGTGCCAGCAGCTCAACAGGGGGAAGTAGGCAGTTCTTC. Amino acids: CASSSTGGSRQFF.

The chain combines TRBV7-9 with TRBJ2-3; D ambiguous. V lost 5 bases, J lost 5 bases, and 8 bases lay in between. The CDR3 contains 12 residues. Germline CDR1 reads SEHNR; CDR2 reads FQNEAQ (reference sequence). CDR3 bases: TGTGCCAGCAGCCACACTGTAGATACGCAGTATTTT. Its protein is CASSHTVDTQYF.

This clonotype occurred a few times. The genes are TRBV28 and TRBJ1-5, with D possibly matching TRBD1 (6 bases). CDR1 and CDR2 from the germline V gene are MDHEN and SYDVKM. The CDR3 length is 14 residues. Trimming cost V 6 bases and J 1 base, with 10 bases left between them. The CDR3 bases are TGTGCCAGCAGGCAAGGGGGGAGCAATCAGCCCCAGCATTTT. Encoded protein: CASRQGGSNQPQHF.

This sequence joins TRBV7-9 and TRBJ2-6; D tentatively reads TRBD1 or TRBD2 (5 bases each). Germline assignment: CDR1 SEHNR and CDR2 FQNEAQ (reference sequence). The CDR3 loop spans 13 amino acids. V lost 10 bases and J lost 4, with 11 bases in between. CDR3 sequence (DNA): TGTGCCATCGGGGCTAACGGGGCCAACGTCCTGACTTTC. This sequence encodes CAIGANGANVLTF.

The CDR3 region is CASSQLSGHIGGTDTQYF. Here the CDR3 DNA reads TGTGCCAGCAGCCAGCTTAGCGGGCACATCGGGGGGACAGATACGCAGTATTTT. The gene calls are TRBV3-1 and TRBJ2-3, with TRBD2 matching 7 bases. This CDR3 comprises 18 residues. Germline V CDR1 and CDR2: LGHDT, YNNKEL (reference sequence). J lost 3 bases, V lost 3 bases, and 15 bases had no gene match.

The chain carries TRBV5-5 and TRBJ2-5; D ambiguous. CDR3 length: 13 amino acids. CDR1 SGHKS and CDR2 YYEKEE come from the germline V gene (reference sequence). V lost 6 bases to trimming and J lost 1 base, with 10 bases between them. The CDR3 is CASIWRIQETQYF. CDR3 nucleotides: TGTGCCAGCATCTGGCGGATCCAAGAGACCCAGTACTTC.

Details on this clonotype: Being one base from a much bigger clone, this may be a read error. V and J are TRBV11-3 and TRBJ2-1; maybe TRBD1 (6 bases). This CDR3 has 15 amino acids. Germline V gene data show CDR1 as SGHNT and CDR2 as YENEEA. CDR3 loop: CANSLGQSRYNEQFF. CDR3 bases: TGTGCCAACAGCTTAGGACAGTCAAGATACAATGAGCAGTTCTTC.

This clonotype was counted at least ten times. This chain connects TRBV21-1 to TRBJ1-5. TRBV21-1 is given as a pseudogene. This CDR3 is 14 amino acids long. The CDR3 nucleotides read TGTGCCAGCAGCTTGACGGAGCTTTTACAGCCCCAGCATTTT. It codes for CASSLTELLQPQHF.

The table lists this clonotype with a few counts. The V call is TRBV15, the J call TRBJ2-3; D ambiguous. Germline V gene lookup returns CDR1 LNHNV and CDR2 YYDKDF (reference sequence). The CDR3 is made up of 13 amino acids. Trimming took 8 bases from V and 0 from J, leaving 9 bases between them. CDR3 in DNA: TGTGCCACCTCTCGTTTTAGCACAGATACGCAGTATTTT. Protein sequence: CATSRFSTDTQYF. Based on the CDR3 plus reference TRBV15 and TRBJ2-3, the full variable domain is DAMVIQNPRYQVTQFGKPVTLSCSQTLNHNVMYWYQQKSSQAPKLLFHYYDKDFNNEADTPDNFQSRRPNTSFCFLDIRSPGLGDTAMYLCATSRFSTDTQYFGPGTRLTVL.

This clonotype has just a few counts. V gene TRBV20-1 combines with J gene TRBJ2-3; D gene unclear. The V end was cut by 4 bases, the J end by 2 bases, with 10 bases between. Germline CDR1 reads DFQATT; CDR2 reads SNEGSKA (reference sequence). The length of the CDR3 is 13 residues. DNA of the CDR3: TGCAGTGCTACTACCCGCGCCACAGATACGCAGTATTTT. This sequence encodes CSATTRATDTQYF.

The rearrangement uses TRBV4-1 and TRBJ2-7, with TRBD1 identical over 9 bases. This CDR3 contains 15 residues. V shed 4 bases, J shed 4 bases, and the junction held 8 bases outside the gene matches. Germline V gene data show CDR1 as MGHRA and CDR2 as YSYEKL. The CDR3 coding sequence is TGCGCCAGCAGCCGATCCGGGACAGGGAGATACGAGCAGTACTTC. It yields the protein CASSRSGTGRYEQYF.

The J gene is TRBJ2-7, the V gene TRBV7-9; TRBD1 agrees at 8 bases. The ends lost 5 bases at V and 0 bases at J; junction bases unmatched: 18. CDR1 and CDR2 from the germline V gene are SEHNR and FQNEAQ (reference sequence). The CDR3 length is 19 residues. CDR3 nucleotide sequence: TGTGCCAGCAGCCATCCACAGGGGGACACGATAAAATTCTCCTACGAGCAGTACTTC. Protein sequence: CASSHPQGDTIKFSYEQYF.

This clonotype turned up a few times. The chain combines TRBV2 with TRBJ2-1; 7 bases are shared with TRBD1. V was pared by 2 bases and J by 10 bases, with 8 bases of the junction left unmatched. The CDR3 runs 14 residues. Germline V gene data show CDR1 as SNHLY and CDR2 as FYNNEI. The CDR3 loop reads CASSEYRQGVEQFF. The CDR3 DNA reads TGTGCCAGCAGTGAATATCGCCAGGGGGTAGAGCAGTTCTTC.

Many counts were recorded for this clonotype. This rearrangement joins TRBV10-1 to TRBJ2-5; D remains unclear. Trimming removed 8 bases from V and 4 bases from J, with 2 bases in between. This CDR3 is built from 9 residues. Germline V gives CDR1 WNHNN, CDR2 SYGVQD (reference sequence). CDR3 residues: CASRETQYF. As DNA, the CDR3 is TGCGCCAGCCGAGAGACCCAGTACTTC.

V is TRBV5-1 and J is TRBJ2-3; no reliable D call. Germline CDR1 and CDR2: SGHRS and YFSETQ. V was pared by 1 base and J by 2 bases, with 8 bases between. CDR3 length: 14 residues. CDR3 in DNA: TGCGCCAGCAGCTTGTCATCGAACACAGATACGCAGTATTTT. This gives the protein CASSLSSNTDTQYF.

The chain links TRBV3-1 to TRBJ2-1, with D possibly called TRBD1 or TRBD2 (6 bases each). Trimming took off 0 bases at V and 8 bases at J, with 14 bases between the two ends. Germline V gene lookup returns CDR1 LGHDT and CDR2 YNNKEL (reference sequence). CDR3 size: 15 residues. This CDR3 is CASSQDPRGVDEQFF. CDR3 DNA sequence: TGTGCCAGCAGCCAAGATCCGAGGGGGGTCGATGAGCAGTTCTTC.

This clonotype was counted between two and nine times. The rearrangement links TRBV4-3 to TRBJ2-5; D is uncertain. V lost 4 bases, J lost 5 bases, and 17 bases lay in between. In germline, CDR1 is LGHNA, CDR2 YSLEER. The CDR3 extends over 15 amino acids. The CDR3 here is CASSPSGAMVETQYF. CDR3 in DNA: TGCGCCAGCAGCCCCAGTGGAGCGATGGTTGAGACCCAGTACTTC.

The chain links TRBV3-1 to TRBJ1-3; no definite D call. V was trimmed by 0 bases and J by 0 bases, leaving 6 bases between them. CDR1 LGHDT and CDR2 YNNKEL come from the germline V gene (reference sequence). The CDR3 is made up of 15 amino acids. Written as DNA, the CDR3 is TGTGCCAGCAGCCAAGAGTTCCTCTCTGGAAACACCATATATTTT. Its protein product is CASSQEFLSGNTIYF.

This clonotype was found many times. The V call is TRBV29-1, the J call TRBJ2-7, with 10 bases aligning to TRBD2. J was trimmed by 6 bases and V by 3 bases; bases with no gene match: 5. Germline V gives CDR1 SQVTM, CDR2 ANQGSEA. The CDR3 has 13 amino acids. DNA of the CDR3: TGCAGCGTTGATAGCCTAGCGGGAGTCGAGCAGTACTTC. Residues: CSVDSLAGVEQYF.